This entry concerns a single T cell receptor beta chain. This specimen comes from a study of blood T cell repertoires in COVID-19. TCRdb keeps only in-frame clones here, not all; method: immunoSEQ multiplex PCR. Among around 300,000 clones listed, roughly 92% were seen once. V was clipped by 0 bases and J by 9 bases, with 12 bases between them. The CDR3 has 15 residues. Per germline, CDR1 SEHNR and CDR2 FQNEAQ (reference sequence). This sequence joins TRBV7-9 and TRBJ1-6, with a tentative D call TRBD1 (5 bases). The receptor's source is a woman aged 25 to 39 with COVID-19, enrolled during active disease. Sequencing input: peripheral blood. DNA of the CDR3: TGTGCCAGCAGCTTAGCGTCGGGGGTCGGTTCACCCCTCCACTTT. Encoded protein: CASSLASGVGSPLHF.